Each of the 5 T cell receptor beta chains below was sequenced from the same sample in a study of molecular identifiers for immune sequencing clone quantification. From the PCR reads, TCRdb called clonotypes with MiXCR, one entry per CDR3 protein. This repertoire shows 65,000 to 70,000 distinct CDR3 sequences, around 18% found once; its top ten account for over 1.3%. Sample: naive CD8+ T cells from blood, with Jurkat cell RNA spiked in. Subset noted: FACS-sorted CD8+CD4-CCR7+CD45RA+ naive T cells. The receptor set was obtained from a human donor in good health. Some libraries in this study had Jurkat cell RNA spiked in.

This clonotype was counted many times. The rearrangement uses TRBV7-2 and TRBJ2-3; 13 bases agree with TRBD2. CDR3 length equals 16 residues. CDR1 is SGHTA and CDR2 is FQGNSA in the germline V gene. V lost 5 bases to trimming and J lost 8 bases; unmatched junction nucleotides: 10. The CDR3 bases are TGTGCCAGCAGCCTTAGGACTAGCGGGAGCCTCGGTACGCAGTATTTT. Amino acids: CASSLRTSGSLGTQYF. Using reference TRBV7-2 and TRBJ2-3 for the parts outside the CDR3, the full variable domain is GAGVSQSPSNKVTEKGKDVELRCDPISGHTALYWYRQSLGQGLEFLIYFQGNSAPDKSGLPSDRFSAERTGGSVSTLTIQRTQQEDSAVYLCASSLRTSGSLGTQYFGPGTRLTVL.

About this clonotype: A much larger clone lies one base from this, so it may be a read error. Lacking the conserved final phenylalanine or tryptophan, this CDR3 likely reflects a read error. Written as DNA, the CDR3 is TGTGCCAGCAGTTTATTGTTGACAGGGGTCGATGAGCAGTTCTCC. This translates into CASSLLLTGVDEQFS. The rearrangement uses TRBV27 and TRBJ2-1, with 8 bases matching TRBD1. The CDR3 contains 15 residues. Per germline, CDR1 MNHEY and CDR2 SMNVEV (reference sequence). V gave up 1 base and J gave up 8 bases; unmatched junction bases: 7.

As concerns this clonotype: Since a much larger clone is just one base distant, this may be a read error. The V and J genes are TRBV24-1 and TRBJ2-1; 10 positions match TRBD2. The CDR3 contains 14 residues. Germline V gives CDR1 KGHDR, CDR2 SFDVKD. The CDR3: CATCEREGRDEQFF. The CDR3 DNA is TGTGCCACCTGTGAGCGGGAGGGCAGGGATGAGCAGTTCTTC.

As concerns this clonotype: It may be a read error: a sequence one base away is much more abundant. The CDR3 region has the DNA TGTGCCAGCAGCTTTGGACTAGCGAGCTACGGGCAGTACTTC. It yields the protein CASSFGLASYGQYF. The rearrangement joins TRBV7-2 to TRBJ2-7, with 9 bases that match TRBD2. This CDR3 has 14 residues. CDR1 SGHTA and CDR2 FQGNSA come from the germline V gene.

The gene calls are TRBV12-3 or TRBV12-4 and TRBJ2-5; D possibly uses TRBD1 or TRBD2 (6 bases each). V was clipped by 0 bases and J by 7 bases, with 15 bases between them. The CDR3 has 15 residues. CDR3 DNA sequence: TGTGCCAGCAGTTTAGCGGCGGGATTAGGGGGGACCCAGTACTTC. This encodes CASSLAAGLGGTQYF.